The entry below gives a single T cell receptor beta chain sequence along with its context. It lacks a known antigen. The sample holds no much larger clone one base away, and base qualities are not on file. The entry originates in a study of kidney transplant recipient with SARS-CoV-2 infection (dated by TCRdb to the early 2020s). V is cut by 5 bases and J by 0 bases, and the space between the germline ends is 8 bases. Spanning cysteine to phenylalanine, the CDR3 consists of 14 amino acids. The DNA shown is the 42-base CDR3, in frame from base 1. CDR1 and CDR2 are read off the germline V gene as SGHTA and FQGTGA. The instrument given in TCRdb is Illumina MiSeq. The peripheral T cell repertoire was profiled for human TCRbeta genes. Processing in the source paper ran as follows. Beta-binomial modelling was applied to test for differential clonotype abundance so that variability over time was accounted for. Expanded clonotypes were checked against the ImmuneCODE reference database of SARS-CoV-2-associated TCRs and mapped to regions of the viral genome. Further repertoire analyses covered TRBV gene usage, CDR3 length, CDR3 amino acid overlap between time points, clonotype abundance distributions and Jaccard similarity. TCRdb trimmed the raw reads at Q25, called clones with MiXCR and kept productive beta chains. Each entry merges the rows of one CDR3 protein and shows their most common DNA and genes. TCRdb's processing, not the authors', yielded these V and J calls. For this sample there are approximately 250,000 distinct CDR3 sequences; 25% to 30% appear just once. The ten largest make up under 7.5% of the sample.

The meaning of the sample's time point label: pre-pandemic baseline sample and day 111 after first positive SARS-CoV-2 test. This TCR came from a male patient between 25 and 40 years old who had COVID-19 and was a kidney transplant recipient. Because of the transplant, the T cells may be the graft donor's rather than the patient's own. In this chain, TRBV7-3 is recombined with TRBJ2-1, with TRBD1 tentatively as D gene (6 bases match). Sample: a blood sample, taken at baseline and on day 111 from a kidney transplant recipient. The CDR3 is CASSQDSSYNEQFF. The sequenced DNA is TGTGCCAGCAGCCAGGACAGCTCCTACAATGAGCAGTTCTTC.